Below, 17 T cell receptor beta chains from the same sample are listed, as sequenced in a study of T cell responses to AZD1222 COVID-19 vaccine. Sequencing was performed with immunoSEQ multiplex PCR; in TCRdb, only in-frame clones are kept and a portion is missing. The sample lists about 120,000 clones; around nine tenths were seen once. This specimen consisted of peripheral blood, obtained on day 0 of AZD1222 vaccination. The receptor source for this set is an adult in good health.

The chain combines TRBV13 with TRBJ1-3; D is unclear. Germline loops: CDR1 PRHDT, CDR2 FYEKMQ (reference sequence). The CDR3 is made up of 14 amino acids. The ends were cut back, 5 bases at V and 1 base at J, with 9 bases in the middle. The CDR3 bases are TGTGCCAGCAGCCCCAGGCTGTCTGGAAACACCATATATTTT. Protein sequence: CASSPRLSGNTIYF.

The rearrangement joins TRBV15 to TRBJ2-1; possibly TRBD2 for D (6 bases). Per the germline V gene, CDR1 is LNHNV and CDR2 is YYDKDF (reference sequence). The CDR3 is 15 residues long. V lost 6 bases and J 6 bases, leaving 18 bases between the germline ends. The CDR3 sequence is CATRSWTGGSNEQFF. The CDR3 nucleotides read TGTGCCACCAGGTCCTGGACCGGAGGGTCCAATGAGCAGTTCTTC.

V and J are TRBV19 and TRBJ1-5, with D hard to call. Trimming left V 3 bases short and J 0 bases short, with 9 bases between. This CDR3 is 15 amino acids long. Germline CDR1 and CDR2: LNHDA and SQIVND (reference sequence). CDR3 loop: CASSMARHSNQPQHF. In nucleotides, the CDR3 is TGTGCCAGTAGTATGGCCAGACATAGCAATCAGCCCCAGCATTTT.

This clone came up once. J is TRBJ2-3 and V is TRBV6-5; maybe TRBD1 (6 bases). The germline gives CDR1 MNHEY, CDR2 SVGAGI. With 4 bases removed from V and 0 bases from J, the gap between germline ends came to 14 bases. CDR3 length equals 16 residues. The CDR3 is CASSSYDRSSTDTQYF. CDR3 DNA sequence: TGTGCCAGCAGTTCCTATGACAGGTCTAGCACAGATACGCAGTATTTT.

This clone was detected only once. In DNA form, the CDR3 reads TGTGCCAGTAGTCCTCTGACAGGCGTGGGCAATCAGCCCCAGCATTTT. It encodes CASSPLTGVGNQPQHF. V gene TRBV19 combines with J gene TRBJ1-5, with D perhaps matching TRBD1 (6 bases). Between the trimmed V and J ends, which lost 5 bases and 2 bases, there was a span of 16 bases. The CDR3 length is 16 residues. Germline CDR1 and CDR2: LNHDA and SQIVND (reference sequence).

The chain employs TRBV6-5 and TRBJ1-4; D unresolved. This CDR3 is 13 amino acids long. V was shortened by 6 bases and J by 9 bases, with 14 bases between the two germline ends. The germline CDR1 and CDR2 sequences are MNHEY and SVGAGI. The CDR3 DNA follows: TGTGCCAGCAGAGCCTCGGACGGCCAAAAACTGTTTTTT. It specifies CASRASDGQKLFF.

The chain has TRBV19 and TRBJ1-2; 8 bases match TRBD1. The junction had 5 bases not matched to a gene; V was cut back by 3 bases and J by 5 bases. Germline V CDR1 and CDR2: LNHDA, SQIVND (reference sequence). The length of the CDR3 is 14 residues. CDR3 sequence (DNA): TGTGCCAGTAGTATTGACAGGGGATTATATGGCTACACCTTC. This gives the protein CASSIDRGLYGYTF.

The CDR3 reads CASSLGRGRSTDTQYF. The CDR3 bases are TGTGCCAGCAGCTTAGGGCGGGGAAGGAGCACAGATACGCAGTATTTT. The rearrangement joins TRBV11-1 to TRBJ2-3; maybe TRBD2 (6 bases). The CDR3 spans 16 residues. Germline CDR1 SGHAT, CDR2 FQDESV (reference sequence). Trimming removed 1 base from V and 0 bases from J, with 11 bases in between. Combining the CDR3 with reference TRBV11-1 and TRBJ2-3 gives the whole variable domain EAEVAQSPRYKITEKSQAVAFWCDPISGHATLYWYRQILGQGPELLVQFQDESVVDDSQLPKDRFSAERLKGVDSTLKIQPAELGDSAMYLCASSLGRGRSTDTQYFGPGTRLTVL.

The J gene is TRBJ2-5, the V gene TRBV2; 8 nucleotides align to TRBD1. This CDR3 contains 14 residues. Germline V lookup: CDR1 SNHLY, CDR2 FYNNEI. Trimming at V came to 5 bases and at J to 3 bases, leaving 5 bases not matched to a gene. The DNA of the CDR3 is TGTGCCAGCAGTCCTGGACAGGGTAAAGAGACCCAGTACTTC. Translation gives CASSPGQGKETQYF.

This clone was recorded only once. As DNA, the CDR3 is TGTGCCAGCAGCCCAGGGGAGGACCTTAATGAAAAACTGTTTTTT. Translated: CASSPGEDLNEKLFF. The V and J genes are TRBV7-2 and TRBJ1-4; tentative D call: TRBD1 (6 bases). Trimming left V 5 bases short and J 4 bases short, with 14 bases between. The CDR3 consists of 15 residues. Germline V gene sequence: CDR1 SGHTA, CDR2 FQGNSA.

This clone was observed once. The chain joins TRBV20-1 to TRBJ1-1, with D possibly matching TRBD1 (5 bases). Germline CDR1 DFQATT, CDR2 SNEGSKA (reference sequence). V was clipped by 3 bases and J by 1 base, with 6 bases between them. CDR3 length: 12 amino acids. DNA of the CDR3: TGCAGTGCTAGTCAGGGGAACACTGAAGCTTTCTTT. Its translation is CSASQGNTEAFF.

The chain couples TRBV5-1 to TRBJ1-4; D possibly corresponds to TRBD1 (6 bases). The V end lost 1 base, the J end lost 0 bases, and 7 bases lay between the germline ends. The germline V gene has CDR1 SGHRS and CDR2 YFSETQ. This CDR3 comprises 15 residues. The CDR3 coding sequence is TGCGCCAGCAGCTTGAGGGGGACAACTAATGAAAAACTGTTTTTT. This encodes CASSLRGTTNEKLFF. Complete variable domain (other parts from reference TRBV5-1 and TRBJ1-4): KAGVTQTPRYLIKTRGQQVTLSCSPISGHRSVSWYQQTPGQGLQFLFEYFSETQRNKGNFPGRFSGRQFSNSRSEMNVSTLELGDSALYLCASSLRGTTNEKLFFGSGTQLSVL.

The J gene is TRBJ2-7, the V gene TRBV7-9, with 13 positions matching TRBD2. Germline V gene data show CDR1 as SEHNR and CDR2 as FQNEAQ (reference sequence). V was pared by 5 bases and J by 7 bases, with 14 bases of the junction left unmatched. The CDR3 consists of 17 residues. The chain's CDR3 is CASSDGLAGVYVEEQYF. The CDR3, as DNA: TGTGCCAGCAGCGATGGACTAGCGGGAGTTTATGTAGAGGAGCAGTACTTC.

The rearrangement uses TRBV4-1 and TRBJ2-1; D is unresolved. V was trimmed by 1 base and J by 4 bases, leaving 8 bases between them. Germline V gene data show CDR1 as MGHRA and CDR2 as YSYEKL. The CDR3 contains 14 residues. The CDR3 coding sequence is TGCGCCAGCAGCCAAGGGCAGCAATACAATGAGCAGTTCTTC. Its protein product is CASSQGQQYNEQFF.

The V gene is TRBV9, the J gene TRBJ1-3; D not resolved. The V and J ends lost 3 bases and 1 base respectively, with 11 bases between them. The CDR3 has 15 residues. Germline V gene lookup returns CDR1 SGDLS and CDR2 YYNGEE. CDR3: CASSGLSLSGNTIYF. As DNA, the CDR3 is TGTGCCAGCAGCGGACTCAGCTTATCTGGAAACACCATATATTTT.

The rearrangement links TRBV5-4 to TRBJ2-1; no reliable D call. Germline V gene data show CDR1 as SGHNT and CDR2 as YYREEE (reference sequence). The V and J ends lost 0 bases and 5 bases respectively, with 9 bases between them. There are 14 residues in the CDR3. CDR3 DNA: TGTGCCAGCAGCTTGGATAGTCGGAACAATGAGCAGTTCTTC. Amino acid sequence: CASSLDSRNNEQFF.

This clone was seen more than once but under ten times. The gene calls are TRBV4-2 and TRBJ1-4; 7 bases match TRBD1. This CDR3 has 17 residues. The V segment lost 5 bases and the J segment 3 bases; nucleotides outside the gene matches: 12. In germline, CDR1 is LGHNA, CDR2 YNFKEQ. As DNA, the CDR3 is TGTGCCAGCAGCGCCGACAGGGAGATATTATCTAATGAAAAACTGTTTTTT. Translated, it gives CASSADREILSNEKLFF.